The next 30 T cell receptor beta chains were all read from a single sample in a study of cytotoxic CD8 clonotypes in ibrutinib-treated CLL. Here immunoSEQ multiplex PCR was the method, and the copy in TCRdb shows in-frame clones only, minus some. Of about 68,000 clones detected, about 63% appear once; the ten largest clones hold approximately 5%. Here the sequenced sample was PBMCs, taken after 12 months of ibrutinib treatment. The receptor set was obtained from a human donor with chronic lymphocytic leukemia.

V and J are TRBV5-4 and TRBJ2-2; no clear D gene. V dropped 6 bases and J dropped 6 bases, with 24 bases sitting between them. Per germline, CDR1 SGHNT and CDR2 YYREEE (reference sequence). CDR3 size: 17 residues. CDR3 region: CASTGQGIPNRSGELFF. The CDR3 nucleotides are TGTGCCAGCACCGGGCAAGGGATACCTAATCGGTCCGGGGAGCTGTTTTTT.

The V gene is TRBV9, the J gene TRBJ1-1; 9 bases are a match to TRBD1. J was trimmed by 1 base and V by 0 bases; bases with no gene match: 7. The CDR3 is 17 amino acids. Germline CDR1 is SGDLS and CDR2 is YYNGEE. This CDR3 reads CASSVDSTDRGNTEAFF. DNA of the CDR3: TGTGCCAGCAGCGTAGATAGTACGGACAGGGGGAACACTGAAGCTTTCTTT.

The rearrangement uses TRBV6-6 and TRBJ1-1, with D perhaps matching TRBD1 (6 bases). V was clipped by 2 bases and J by 7 bases, with 14 bases between them. Germline V CDR1 and CDR2: MNHNY, SVGAGI (reference sequence). This CDR3 comprises 14 residues. The CDR3 spells CASSYGQPQIEAFF. The CDR3, as DNA: TGTGCCAGCAGTTACGGACAGCCCCAAATTGAAGCTTTCTTT.

The chain links TRBV6-5 to TRBJ1-3; no clear D. The V and J ends lost 5 bases and 0 bases respectively, with 8 bases between them. Germline values: CDR1 MNHEY, CDR2 SVGAGI. The CDR3 runs to 14 residues. CDR3 in amino acids: CASSISVSGNTIYF. CDR3 DNA sequence: TGTGCCAGCAGTATCAGTGTCTCTGGAAACACCATATATTTT.

V usage is TRBV2 and J usage is TRBJ1-1; no definite D call. The CDR3 sequence is 12 residues long. Trimming left V 8 bases short and J 6 bases short, with 13 bases between. Germline CDR1 and CDR2: SNHLY and FYNNEI. The DNA for the CDR3 is TGTGCCAGCCAAACCGACTTACCTGAAGCTTTCTTT. This translates into CASQTDLPEAFF.

The count of this clone is one. The chain couples TRBV7-2 to TRBJ2-5; D is unresolved. This CDR3 region has 16 residues. Per the germline V gene, CDR1 is SGHTA and CDR2 is FQGNSA. The ends were cut back, 5 bases at V and 1 base at J, with 17 bases in the middle. CDR3 sequence: CASSLQLSALQETQYF. Here the CDR3 DNA reads TGTGCCAGCAGCCTACAACTATCAGCCCTCCAAGAGACCCAGTACTTC.

This clone showed up just a few times. This chain links TRBV6-1 with TRBJ1-1, with no clear D. This CDR3 region has 12 residues. CDR1 is MNHNS, CDR2 SASEGT, per germline. V was trimmed by 8 bases and J by 0 bases, leaving 7 bases between them. CDR3 loop: CASGFMNTEAFF. The CDR3 DNA reads as TGTGCCAGCGGCTTCATGAACACTGAAGCTTTCTTT.

The chain links TRBV2 to TRBJ1-5; 7 positions match TRBD1. Germline V gene lookup returns CDR1 SNHLY and CDR2 FYNNEI. The CDR3 totals 16 residues. V gave up 1 base and J gave up 7 bases; unmatched junction bases: 10. The CDR3 sequence: CASSEGQGGTGQPQHF. Here the CDR3 DNA reads TGTGCCAGCAGTGAAGGGCAGGGGGGGACCGGGCAGCCCCAGCATTTT.

V is TRBV5-5 and J is TRBJ2-7; D is undetermined. With 1 base removed from V and 1 base from J, the gap between germline ends came to 12 bases. The CDR3 is 15 amino acids. Germline assignment: CDR1 SGHKS and CDR2 YYEKEE (reference sequence). The CDR3 sequence is CASSLTSSRSYEQYF. Here the CDR3 DNA reads TGTGCCAGCAGCTTGACGTCTAGTAGGTCCTACGAGCAGTACTTC.

The genes are TRBV19 and TRBJ2-3; TRBD2 matches at 10 bases. The CDR3 has 14 amino acids. Germline values: CDR1 LNHDA, CDR2 SQIVND (reference sequence). V was clipped by 5 bases and J by 8 bases; unmatched bases: 7. The CDR3 nucleotides are TGTGCCAGTAGTCTGGGACTAGCGTTTGCTACGCAGTATTTT. It specifies CASSLGLAFATQYF.

The chain employs TRBV5-1 and TRBJ1-1; D is unresolved. CDR1 is SGHRS and CDR2 is YFSETQ in the germline V gene. The CDR3 contains 14 residues. V lost 4 bases to trimming and J lost 3 bases, with 13 bases between them. CDR3 amino acids: CASSRGILDTEAFF. The DNA for the CDR3 is TGCGCCAGCAGCCGAGGAATTTTGGACACTGAAGCTTTCTTT.

The chain recombines TRBV6-5 with TRBJ2-5; D is possibly TRBD1 (6 bases). This CDR3 contains 12 residues. Germline values: CDR1 MNHEY, CDR2 SVGAGI. The ends were cut back, 10 bases at V and 3 bases at J, with 12 bases in the middle. The CDR3 loop reads CANPGHKETQYF. CDR3 in DNA: TGTGCCAACCCGGGACATAAAGAGACCCAGTACTTC.

The chain has TRBV5-8 and TRBJ1-1; perhaps TRBD1 as D (6 bases). The V end lost 7 bases, the J end lost 1 base, and 11 bases lay between the germline ends. The CDR3 totals 13 residues. CDR1 and CDR2 (germline): SGHTS, YDEGEE. The CDR3 here is CASLGGRNTEAFF. The CDR3, as DNA: TGTGCCAGCCTGGGGGGGCGGAACACTGAAGCTTTCTTT.

V gene TRBV6-6 combines with J gene TRBJ2-2; 10 nucleotides line up with TRBD2. The CDR3 totals 16 residues. V lost 6 bases, J lost 6 bases, and 10 bases stayed unmatched. CDR1 is MNHNY, CDR2 SVGAGI, per germline (reference sequence). The CDR3 protein is CASRLPSGGGAGELFF. CDR3 coding DNA: TGTGCCAGCAGGTTACCTAGCGGGGGTGGAGCCGGGGAGCTGTTTTTT.

This chain connects TRBV19 to TRBJ2-3; 10 bases align to TRBD2. Germline CDR1 and CDR2: LNHDA and SQIVND (reference sequence). The CDR3 spans 13 residues. Germline trimming cut 5 bases from V and 14 bases from J; bases unmatched to any gene: 10. The chain's CDR3 is CASSPGGTSVRYF. The CDR3 bases are TGTGCCAGTAGTCCTGGGGGGACTAGCGTCCGGTATTTT.

The chain couples TRBV2 to TRBJ1-2; 8 bases fit TRBD1. CDR1 is SNHLY and CDR2 is FYNNEI in the germline V gene. After removal of 6 bases from V and 2 bases from J, the junction contained 5 bases not matched to a gene. The CDR3 is made up of 14 amino acids. The CDR3 DNA reads as TGTGCCAGCAGGGCAGGGGGCGCGAACTATGGCTACACCTTC. This gives the protein CASRAGGANYGYTF.

J is TRBJ2-3 and V is TRBV30; D is unresolved. The germline gives CDR1 GTSNPN, CDR2 SVGIG (reference sequence). V was shortened by 2 bases and J by 5 bases, with 8 bases between the two germline ends. The CDR3 runs to 12 residues. CDR3 in DNA: TGTGCCTGGAGTATATATAAAGATACGCAGTATTTT. Its protein is CAWSIYKDTQYF.

The rearrangement uses TRBV6-6 and TRBJ1-4; D is possibly TRBD1 (5 bases). The V and J ends lost 6 bases and 5 bases respectively, with 16 bases between them. This CDR3 has 15 amino acids. Germline-derived CDR1 and CDR2 are MNHNY and SVGAGI (reference sequence). This CDR3 reads CASRRPGPLNEKLFF. CDR3 nucleotide sequence: TGTGCCAGCAGACGACCGGGACCCCTGAATGAAAAACTGTTTTTT.

This clone turned up a few times. This rearrangement joins TRBV5-1 to TRBJ1-1; D uncertain. The CDR3 has 11 residues. Germline values: CDR1 SGHRS, CDR2 YFSETQ. V was pared by 2 bases and J by 7 bases, with 6 bases between. The CDR3 region has the DNA TGCGCCAGCAGCTTCGCCAATGAAGCTTTCTTT. Amino acid sequence: CASSFANEAFF.

The J gene is TRBJ2-1, the V gene TRBV10-2; 9 nucleotides line up with TRBD2. Germline V gene sequence: CDR1 WSHSY, CDR2 SAAADI. Trimming at V came to 0 bases and at J to 0 bases, leaving 12 bases not matched to a gene. The CDR3 runs 20 residues. This CDR3 reads CASSESARLAGTGSYNEQFF. CDR3 DNA sequence: TGCGCCAGCAGTGAGTCGGCGAGGCTAGCGGGGACCGGCTCCTACAATGAGCAGTTCTTC.

This chain joins TRBV6-1 and TRBJ1-3; D remains ambiguous. This CDR3 is built from 16 residues. V was clipped by 3 bases and J by 0 bases, with 12 bases between them. Germline-derived CDR1 and CDR2 are MNHNS and SASEGT. The CDR3 sequence: CASSDRAAYSGNTIYF. The CDR3 nucleotides read TGTGCCAGCAGTGACCGGGCCGCTTACTCTGGAAACACCATATATTTT.

The chain couples TRBV15 to TRBJ2-5, with a weak D call TRBD2 (5 bases). Trimming removed 0 bases from V and 7 bases from J, with 15 bases in between. The germline V gene encodes CDR1 LNHNV and CDR2 YYDKDF (reference sequence). This CDR3 region has 15 residues. CDR3 nucleotides: TGTGCCACCAGCAGAGATGCGGGTATAGGAGGGACCCAGTACTTC. This encodes CATSRDAGIGGTQYF.

This clone was seen a handful of times. J is TRBJ2-2 and V is TRBV5-1, with D possibly being TRBD1 (5 bases). Trimming cost V 0 bases and J 0 bases, with 6 bases left between them. The CDR3 is 15 amino acids. The germline V gene encodes CDR1 SGHRS and CDR2 YFSETQ. CDR3 amino acids: CASSLGRANTGELFF. CDR3 nucleotide sequence: TGCGCCAGCAGCTTGGGCAGGGCGAACACCGGGGAGCTGTTTTTT.

In its sample, this clone was seen a few times. The chain is built from TRBV4-3 and TRBJ1-1; 7 nucleotides align to TRBD1. CDR1 is LGHNA and CDR2 is YSLEER in the germline V gene. The CDR3 consists of 16 residues. V lost 0 bases to trimming and J lost 4 bases; unmatched junction nucleotides: 8. The CDR3, as DNA: TGCGCCAGCAGCCAAGATCAGGGGGGGCTGAGCACTGAAGCTTTCTTT. Its protein is CASSQDQGGLSTEAFF.

This chain connects TRBV5-6 to TRBJ2-7; D is ambiguous. The CDR3 runs to 14 residues. CDR1 is SGHDT and CDR2 is YYEEEE in the germline V gene. V was pared by 0 bases and J by 2 bases, with 9 bases between. CDR3 sequence (DNA): TGTGCCAGCAGCTTGGGCGCAGGAACCTACGAGCAGTACTTC. Translated: CASSLGAGTYEQYF.

This clone showed up just a few times. The sample has other DNA sequences that encode this CDR3 too. This rearrangement joins TRBV5-4 to TRBJ2-7, with TRBD2 as a possible D gene (6 bases). This CDR3 comprises 14 residues. Trimming removed 3 bases at V and 0 bases at J, with 10 bases between. Germline values: CDR1 SGHNT, CDR2 YYREEE (reference sequence). The CDR3 here is CASSWGLSSYEQYF. The DNA for the CDR3 is TGTGCCAGCAGCTGGGGACTTAGCTCCTACGAGCAGTACTTC.

The V call is TRBV13, the J call TRBJ2-7; tentatively, D is TRBD2 (6 bases). V shed 0 bases and J shed 2 bases, with 14 bases lying between them. Germline CDR1 reads PRHDT; CDR2 reads FYEKMQ (reference sequence). This CDR3 has 16 amino acids. Here the CDR3 DNA reads TGTGCCAGCAGCTTAGGGGTGCCAGGACTAACCTACGAGCAGTACTTC. It encodes CASSLGVPGLTYEQYF.

This clone qualifies as medium-sized (0.01 to 0.1%). This chain links TRBV19 with TRBJ1-1; perhaps TRBD1 as D (5 bases). V was clipped by 5 bases and J by 4 bases, with 14 bases between them. This CDR3 comprises 14 residues. Germline V gives CDR1 LNHDA, CDR2 SQIVND (reference sequence). CDR3 nucleotides: TGTGCCAGTAGTTCCCCGGGACGGCTCACTGAAGCTTTCTTT. This encodes CASSSPGRLTEAFF.

In this sample, this clone turned up a few times. The chain has TRBV18 and TRBJ1-1; no clear D. The germline V gene has CDR1 KGHSH and CDR2 LQKENI. The CDR3 spans 13 residues. Between the trimmed V and J ends, which lost 1 base and 1 base, there was a span of 4 bases. In DNA, the CDR3 is TGTGCCAGCTCACCACGTGAGAACACTGAAGCTTTCTTT. Its translation: CASSPRENTEAFF.

This chain connects TRBV30 to TRBJ2-7; 7 nucleotides agree with TRBD2. The germline gives CDR1 GTSNPN, CDR2 SVGIG (reference sequence). The CDR3 totals 12 residues. V shed 3 bases, J shed 4 bases, and the junction held 3 bases outside the gene matches. CDR3 sequence (DNA): TGTGCCTGGAGGGGGGGGGAATACGAGCAGTACTTC. Protein sequence: CAWRGGEYEQYF.